This entry is about one TCR beta chain. Its antigen target is currently unknown. No base-level quality is on record; no much larger clone is a single base apart. These data belong to a study of cytomegalovirus exposure and HLA in healthy donors (TCRdb year 2017). Broadly, across the study: According to an earlier analysis of a few hundred of the donors, about 180 million T cells yielded 117 million unique TCR beta sequences and 276 Gb of sequence data. An early release that covered several hundred HLA-typed donors contained around 330 gigabases of sequencing data and 85 million to 100 million unique TCR sequences. Of the 398 genotyped donors, approximately 82% fell in the genetic ancestry cluster associated with self-reported Caucasian donors. The study aimed to test whether cataloging public T cell receptors could reveal signatures of past pathogen exposure. The study profiled the T cell repertoires of hundreds of subjects by immunosequencing and related them to cytomegalovirus serostatus. In addition to the first cohort of several hundred subjects, a separate validation cohort of over 90 different subjects was used. To predict cytomegalovirus infection status, the study brought together high-throughput TCR immunosequencing, statistical association of individual TCRs with disease status, and machine learning. A later analysis re-examined previously published TCR beta repertoires from 600 to 700 donors and added high-resolution HLA genotyping to investigate patterns of TCR occurrence. The later analysis used no new phenotypic data to find candidate immune exposures, relying instead on TCR beta sequences and their occurrence across donors. In an earlier analysis of a few hundred of the donors, high-throughput TCR beta sequencing was used to judge whether each TCR beta V gene segment behaved as functional or pseudogenic. Donor age, sex, ethnicity and CMV serostatus were compiled together with the repertoire data. Genome-wide SNP genotypes for about 65% of the 666 donors were used in a later genetic analysis, which treated that subset as a discovery cohort. All discovery cohort repertoires had been generated on a single sequencing platform. Both class I and class II loci were covered by HLA typing, at four-digit resolution. Typing coverage varied by locus: roughly 629-640 donors for A, B, C, DRB1 and DQB1; approximately 500 for DQA1; about 600 for DPA1; around 450 for DPB1. Because of strong linkage in the cohort, five DR-DQ haplotypes were treated as single units for association and clustering. Across 300 to 400 genotyped donors of the cohort, an average of about 240,000 unique TCR beta nucleotide sequences per donor were sequenced, and roughly 20% of those sequences were non-productive. Beyond this particular receptor, the publication reports: According to the authors, the approach could potentially be generalized to other disease states and immunological phenotypes. Because HLA typing was missing for some donors at each locus, association tests included only the typed subset. Several of the top co-occurrence clusters appeared to be linked to parvovirus B19, influenza, CMV and Epstein-Barr virus, according to a later analysis. An earlier analysis of approximately 590 of the donors showed that most TCR beta V segments appeared in productive rearrangements either about 90% or about 30% of the time, which broadly matched IMGT annotations. In a later genetic analysis, a missense DCLRE1C variant was associated with V-gene and J-gene trimming of TCR beta chains, and the association was replicated in an independent cohort. Approximately 16 rarely observed V segments, including chromosome 9 orphons, were excluded from the earlier analysis of several hundred of the donors because counts were too low. Correlated functional status among segregating V segments might be attributable to linkage disequilibrium, but an unknown experimental factor could not be ruled out. For the cohort, immune exposure information was limited to CMV serostatus. The cohort was sequenced for TCR beta chains only, and without alpha or paired-chain data the features that could be detected were limited. In a later genetic analysis, fewer N-insertions in productive TCRs were reported among donors in an Asian-associated ancestry cluster than the roughly 640-donor mean. The 87-base-pair reads could not distinguish some IMGT-functional V segments, including TRBV6-2 and TRBV6-3, so those segments were excluded. A later analysis associated about 17,000 TCR beta sequences with specific HLA alleles at a false discovery rate of 0.05. Compared with equally common non-associated chains, HLA-associated TCR beta chains in a later analysis were more clonally expanded and had lower generation probabilities. Most CMV-associated TCR beta chains appeared to be HLA-restricted in a later analysis, and the HLA associations seemed to be driven largely by CMV exposure. A cluster of highly shared sequence variants was judged likely to represent a technical artifact of the sequencing pipeline. The classifier was reported to diagnose cytomegalovirus status with high specificity and sensitivity in both the original and validation cohorts. In a later analysis, TCR association rates were found to vary across HLA loci, with the most associated TCRs seen for DRB1 alleles and the fewest for HLA-C alleles. Presence/absence analyses assumed roughly uniform sequencing depth across donors, an assumption that may not hold. Most TCR sequences were observed very rarely across donors, whereas some public TCRs were present in many individuals. A few of the identified cytomegalovirus-associated TCR beta chains were confirmed in vitro to be specific for cytomegalovirus antigens. A further reported finding was that TCR beta sequences accurately predicted the HLA-A and HLA-B alleles for most subjects in the first cohort. Assigning TCR associations to individual alleles was difficult when HLA alleles, especially DR and DQ, strongly co-occurred. A total of fewer than 200 TCR beta chains were listed by the study as associated with cytomegalovirus.

The library was obtained by the immunoSEQ multiplex PCR assay. A mixture of 60 forward primers for TCR Vbeta segments and 13 reverse primers for TCR Jbeta segments was used in the multiplex PCR. The CDR3 region of rearranged TCR beta genes was amplified from genomic DNA by a multiplex PCR assay. The Illumina HiSeq System was used to sequence the amplified TCR beta libraries as 87-base-pair reads. As for how the authors treated the data: A later analysis tallied some 79 million unique TCR beta chains across the 666 repertoires, and 10 million to 11 million of those chains were shared by two or more donors. To remove PCR and sequencing errors, raw reads were error-corrected and collapsed into unique sequences using a nearest-neighbor algorithm that merged closely related sequences. Alignment of CDR3 sequences to IMGT reference sequences was used to assign V, D and J gene segments. For a sequence to be retained, at least a six-nucleotide match to both a V gene segment and a J gene segment was required. A rearrangement counted as productive if the CDR3 had no stop codons and remained in frame with V and J, and every other rearrangement counted as non-productive. Following IMGT convention, CDR3 was defined as the stretch from the second conserved V-encoded cysteine to the conserved J-encoded phenylalanine. In an earlier analysis of more than 550 of the donors, sequences lacking an unambiguous match to a single V gene segment were excluded. An earlier analysis of fewer than 750 of the donors classified V segments as functional when productive rearrangements were above 56.7% and as segregating when the standard deviation between donors was above 5%. A statistical classification framework was built to diagnose cytomegalovirus status from the catalog of TCR beta chain sequences. V and J gene assignment, in a later analysis, came from comparing TCR nucleotide sequences with IMGT/GENE-DB human TR gene sequences. In a later analysis, CDR3 sequences and most-parsimonious VDJ recombination scenarios were assigned using the TCRdist pipeline. A later analysis defined each TCR beta chain by its CDR3 amino acid sequence plus V-gene family, and excluded reads lacking a unique V-gene family. To address suspected cross-contamination and a sequencing artifact, a later analysis removed roughly 580 highly shared, low-generation-probability nucleotide sequences. For each public chain, a later analysis derived a clonal expansion index from normalized ranks of inferred template counts within each repertoire. A later analysis computed generation probabilities with a VDJ recombination model fitted to out-of-frame rearrangements, and checked the results against IGoR. Hypergeometric tests were used in a later analysis to score TCR-TCR, TCR-HLA and TCR-CMV co-occurrence, with a repertoire-size bias correction applied to the TCR pairs. To estimate false discovery rates, a later analysis permuted the HLA or CMV assignments 20 times. In a later analysis, co-occurring TCRs were grouped using DBSCAN, and TCRdist sequence similarity was added for clustering within HLA-allele-positive subsets. Repertoires with fewer than 30,000 or more than 120,000 public chains were left out of co-occurrence clustering, as were a handful of repertoires with anomalous nucleotide sharing. Sourced from immuneACCESS, this table was stored by TCRdb with only in-frame sequences that have V and J called. A share of the clones is absent; for the studies checked, an unresolved V gene accounts for under half, and the remainder has no known explanation. The DNA gave D and trimming, while V, J and clone size come from that table. Here the sample has about 110,000 clones; around 81% occur a single time. The ten most abundant clones make up roughly 2.2% of the sample.

In total, over 600 healthy bone marrow donors made up the cohort. At the time of sampling, all cohort members were nominally healthy, though unrecorded immune exposures were likely present. The donor was CMV seronegative and belonged to the group of roughly 330 seronegative cohort members. Each donor provided a peripheral blood sample, and peripheral blood mononuclear cells were used for TCR beta sequencing. The Qiagen DNeasy Blood Extraction Kit was used to extract genomic DNA from the blood cell samples. Germline trimming amounts to 3 bases on V and 8 bases on J, with 20 as the count of junction bases outside the gene matches. The CDR1 and CDR2 encoded by the germline V gene are SGHRS and YFSETQ. The CDR3 sequence holds 19 residues, the cysteine and phenylalanine included. Just CDR3 DNA is preserved here, 57 bases in frame from base 1.

The rearrangement combines TRBV5-1 with TRBJ1-6, with 7 middle bases fitting TRBD1. The sample taken for sequencing was PBMCs. This receptor was obtained from a woman aged 25-40 years in good health and CMV-seronegative. The CDR3: CASSYRSGTVDRVHSPLHF. The base sequence is TGCGCCAGCAGCTACCGCTCCGGGACAGTCGACAGGGTGCATTCACCCCTCCACTTT.